The rows below give T cell receptor beta chains drawn from one sample of a study of shared clonotypes between healthy human individuals. Assay used: immunoSEQ multiplex PCR; TCRdb lists only in-frame clones, some missing. In the table there are about 2.2 million clones, approximately 94% of which are singletons. Sequenced input: naive CD8+ T cells from PBMCs. The receptors stem from a man aged 18 to 30 in good health. Some clones in this sample may be carry-over from other donors' samples. Each CDR3 is given with its conserved first and last residue. Each record gives: V gene, D gene, clone size, J gene, CDR3 DNA, CDR3 protein. D genes are given only for firm matches. The size field is filled for only some rows; it gives once, few, many or a size class.

TRBV6-4	TRBD1	few	TRBJ2-2	TGTGCCAGCCGCGCTTCGACAGGGGGCCAGACCGGGGAGCTGTTTTTT	CASRASTGGQTGELFF
TRBV28	-	-	TRBJ2-3	TGTGCCAGCAGTTTGTATGGGCCACGCCATAGCACAGATACGCAGTATTTT	CASSLYGPRHSTDTQYF
TRBV27	-	-	TRBJ1-5	TGTGCCAGCAGTTTATTTTTCCCAAATCAGCCCCAGCATTTT	CASSLFFPNQPQHF
TRBV28	TRBD1	-	TRBJ1-4	TGTGCCAGCAGGTTCAGGACAGGGGATAATGAAAAACTGTTTTTT	CASRFRTGDNEKLFF
TRBV27	TRBD1	few	TRBJ1-3	TGTGCCAGCAGTTTCGGTGCAGGGGGTGGAAACACCATATATTTT	CASSFGAGGGNTIYF
TRBV4-1	-	-	TRBJ2-1	TGCGCCAGCAGCCCCGAAGGTTACAATGAGCAGTTCTTC	CASSPEGYNEQFF
TRBV5-4	-	-	TRBJ2-7	TGTGCCAGCAGCTTGGCCGGACTCTACGAGCAGTACTTC	CASSLAGLYEQYF
TRBV28	-	-	TRBJ1-2	TGTGCCAGCAGTCTCGGAGATACCTATGGCTACACCTTC	CASSLGDTYGYTF
TRBV6-5	-	-	TRBJ2-3	TGTGCCAGCAAGGGGGGTACAGATACGCAGTATTTT	CASKGGTDTQYF
TRBV27	-	-	TRBJ1-2	TGTGCCAGCAGTTCATTGGGAAGGGACCCCGGAAGGAGCTACACCTTC	CASSSLGRDPGRSYTF
TRBV5-1	-	-	TRBJ2-1	TGCGCCAGCAGCTTGAGTTTTGATACTCGTTACAATGAGCAGTTCTTC	CASSLSFDTRYNEQFF
TRBV9	TRBD2	-	TRBJ2-7	TGTGCCAGCAGCGCCAGAGTAGCGGGAGGGTCCGAGCAGTACTTC	CASSARVAGGSEQYF
TRBV9	-	-	TRBJ1-4	TGTGCCAGCAGCGTAGGTGTTAGAGCGAATGAAAAACTGTTTTTT	CASSVGVRANEKLFF
TRBV15	-	-	TRBJ2-7	TGTGCCACCAGCACAGACAGTTACGAGCAGTACTTC	CATSTDSYEQYF
TRBV10-2	-	-	TRBJ1-1	TGCGCCAGCAGTGAGGTGGGGGCAGGGTTACGCGACACTGAAGCTTTCTTT	CASSEVGAGLRDTEAFF
TRBV6-1	TRBD2	-	TRBJ2-7	TGTGCCAGCAGTGAAGGCCCCCAGGGAGCGGGAGTGGACTACGAGCAGTACTTC	CASSEGPQGAGVDYEQYF
TRBV29-1	TRBD2	-	TRBJ2-3	TGCAGCGTTGAAAACCCGGGACTAGCGGGATCCGAATACACAGATACGCAGTATTTT	CSVENPGLAGSEYTDTQYF
TRBV6-4	TRBD2	-	TRBJ2-1	TGTGCCAGCAGTGACGATGCGGGAGGGCGTTATGAGCAGTTCTTC	CASSDDAGGRYEQFF
TRBV28	TRBD2	-	TRBJ2-1	TGTGCCAGCACCCCTTGGACTAGCGGGGGGGGAAGCGAGCAGTTCTTC	CASTPWTSGGGSEQFF
TRBV9	-	-	TRBJ2-7	TGTGCCAGCAGCGTAGGGGTAGCGGCTACCTACGAGCAGTACTTC	CASSVGVAATYEQYF